Shown below are 13 T cell receptor beta chains from a single sample sequenced in a study of T cell repertoires and HLA-DP antigens. The antigens for these receptors are not known. Generated by immunoSEQ multiplex PCR, the TCRdb table keeps only in-frame clones and is missing some. The data contain more than 90,000 clones, about 92% of them singletons. Sequencing was performed on CD4+ T cells from PBMCs. These receptors were collected from a woman between 18 and 30 years old in good health and CMV-seronegative.

The genes are TRBV5-6 and TRBJ1-4; D is possibly TRBD1 (6 bases). The CDR3 is 15 amino acids. Per the germline V gene, CDR1 is SGHDT and CDR2 is YYEEEE. V lost 1 base, J lost 8 bases, and 15 bases lay in between. The CDR3 region is CASSLILGGEEKLFF. In DNA, the CDR3 is TGTGCCAGCAGCTTGATATTAGGGGGGGAAGAAAAACTGTTTTTT.

The rearrangement links TRBV6-6 to TRBJ2-3; D is undetermined. V was clipped by 3 bases and J by 1 base, with 8 bases between them. The germline V gene has CDR1 MNHNY and CDR2 SVGAGI (reference sequence). The CDR3 is 14 residues long. CDR3 nucleotide sequence: TGTGCCAGCAGTTATGTTGTAGGCACAGATACGCAGTATTTT. It yields the protein CASSYVVGTDTQYF.

The V call is TRBV7-2, the J call TRBJ1-3; D is unresolved. The germline V and J ends were trimmed by 1 base and 4 bases, with 2 bases remaining between them. CDR3 length equals 12 residues. Germline assignment: CDR1 SGHTA and CDR2 FQGNSA. The CDR3 here is CASSLGGNTIYF. CDR3 DNA sequence: TGTGCCAGCAGCTTAGGGGGAAACACCATATATTTT.

The chain employs TRBV4-1 and TRBJ2-1; TRBD2 matches at 7 bases. The V segment lost 5 bases and the J segment 4 bases; nucleotides outside the gene matches: 8. There are 15 residues in the CDR3. Per the germline V gene, CDR1 is MGHRA and CDR2 is YSYEKL. The CDR3 sequence: CASSKGLADYNEQFF. The CDR3 DNA is TGCGCCAGCAGCAAGGGTCTAGCGGATTACAATGAGCAGTTCTTC.

A single count supports this clone. The chain recombines TRBV19 with TRBJ1-1; D unresolved. The CDR3 extends over 16 amino acids. V was shortened by 6 bases and J by 5 bases, with 22 bases between the two germline ends. Germline assignment: CDR1 LNHDA and CDR2 SQIVND (reference sequence). CDR3 sequence (DNA): TGTGCCAGTAGGATGCGGGCGGTAGGGAAGAAGACTGAAGCTTTCTTT. Amino acid sequence: CASRMRAVGKKTEAFF.

The chain uses TRBV18 and TRBJ1-6; 7 bases align to TRBD1. V shed 8 bases and J 8 bases; nucleotides not matched to a gene: 9. The CDR3 has 14 residues. In germline, CDR1 is KGHSH, CDR2 LQKENI. CDR3 in DNA: TGTGCCAGCAATCGACAGGGATTCGATTCACCCCTCCACTTT. It encodes CASNRQGFDSPLHF.

This clone was found once. The chain couples TRBV7-2 to TRBJ2-5, with a possible D match to TRBD1 (6 bases). Germline CDR1 and CDR2: SGHTA and FQGNSA. The CDR3 extends over 15 amino acids. The V end was cut by 5 bases, the J end by 5 bases, with 18 bases between. The chain's CDR3 is CASSMTSRGFETQYF. The CDR3 nucleotides are TGTGCCAGCAGCATGACGAGCAGGGGCTTTGAGACCCAGTACTTC. Looking up the rest from reference TRBV7-2 and TRBJ2-5 gives the full variable domain: GAGVSQSPSNKVTEKGKDVELRCDPISGHTALYWYRQSLGQGLEFLIYFQGNSAPDKSGLPSDRFSAERTGGSVSTLTIQRTQQEDSAVYLCASSMTSRGFETQYFGPGTRLLVL.

The chain uses TRBV6-5 and TRBJ2-6; the D is unclear. This CDR3 spans 15 amino acids. Trimming shortened V by 2 bases and J by 1 base, and 6 bases separated the two germline ends. Germline CDR1 MNHEY, CDR2 SVGAGI. The CDR3 here is CASSYVGSGANVLTF. The CDR3 DNA reads as TGTGCCAGCAGTTACGTAGGATCTGGGGCCAACGTCCTGACTTTC.

The chain recombines TRBV4-1 with TRBJ2-3; D uncertain. Looked up from germline, CDR1 is MGHRA and CDR2 is YSYEKL. Trimming left V 3 bases short and J 4 bases short, with 5 bases between. This CDR3 spans 12 amino acids. The CDR3 region has the DNA TGCGCCAGCAGCCATGTGGCAGATACGCAGTATTTT. Translated, it gives CASSHVADTQYF.

CDR3 in DNA: TGTGCCAGTTCCGGGACTAGCGGGAGAGCCAGGGACGAGCAGTACTTC. Translated: CASSGTSGRARDEQYF. This chain connects TRBV19 to TRBJ2-7, with TRBD2 identical over 14 bases. In germline, CDR1 is LNHDA, CDR2 SQIVND (reference sequence). J gave up 5 bases and V 8 bases, and 11 bases lay outside the gene matches. The CDR3 sequence is 16 residues long. The full variable domain, rest sourced from reference TRBV19 and TRBJ2-7, is DGGITQSPKYLFRKEGQNVTLSCEQNLNHDAMYWYRQDPGQGLRLIYYSQIVNDFQKGDIAEGYSVSREKKESFPLTVTSAQKNPTAFYLCASSGTSGRARDEQYFGPGTRLTVT.

The V gene is TRBV28, the J gene TRBJ2-7, with D perhaps given as TRBD1 or TRBD2 (5 bases each). CDR3 size: 14 residues. Germline V gene data show CDR1 as MDHEN and CDR2 as SYDVKM. V was pared by 6 bases and J by 4 bases, with 16 bases between. The CDR3 sequence: CASSAGTYSYEQYV. In DNA form, the CDR3 reads TGTGCCAGCAGCGCCGGGACCTACTCGTACGAGCAGTACGTC.

This clone has just one count. The V gene is TRBV28, the J gene TRBJ2-7; D perhaps matches TRBD1 (5 bases). Germline lookup yields CDR1 MDHEN and CDR2 SYDVKM. The CDR3 runs 15 residues. The V end lost 5 bases, the J end lost 1 base, and 15 bases lay between the germline ends. The CDR3 DNA is TGTGCCAGCAGTCTTCAGGGTTTAGGGTCCTACGAGCAGTACTTC. Residues: CASSLQGLGSYEQYF. Full variable domain (rest looked up from reference TRBV28 and TRBJ2-7): DVKVTQSSRYLVKRTGEKVFLECVQDMDHENMFWYRQDPGLGLRLIYFSYDVKMKEKGDIPEGYSVSREKKERFSLILESASTNQTSMYLCASSLQGLGSYEQYFGPGTRLTVT.

The chain carries TRBV27 and TRBJ2-1; D call uncertain. Germline V gene lookup returns CDR1 MNHEY and CDR2 SMNVEV (reference sequence). The CDR3 has 12 residues. V lost 8 bases and J 2 bases, leaving 7 bases between the germline ends. The CDR3 loop reads CASLDPYNEQFF. CDR3 in DNA: TGTGCCAGCCTCGACCCCTACAATGAGCAGTTCTTC.